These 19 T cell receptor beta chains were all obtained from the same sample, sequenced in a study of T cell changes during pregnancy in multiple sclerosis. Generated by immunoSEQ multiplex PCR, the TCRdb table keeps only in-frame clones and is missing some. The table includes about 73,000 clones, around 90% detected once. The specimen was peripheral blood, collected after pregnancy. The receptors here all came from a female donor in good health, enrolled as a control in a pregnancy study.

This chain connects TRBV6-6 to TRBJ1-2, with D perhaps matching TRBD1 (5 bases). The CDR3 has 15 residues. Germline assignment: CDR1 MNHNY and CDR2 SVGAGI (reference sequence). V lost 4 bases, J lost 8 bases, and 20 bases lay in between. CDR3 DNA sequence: TGTGCCAGCAGTTCACATAATGGGGGGACTGGCGGCTACACCTTC. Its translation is CASSSHNGGTGGYTF.

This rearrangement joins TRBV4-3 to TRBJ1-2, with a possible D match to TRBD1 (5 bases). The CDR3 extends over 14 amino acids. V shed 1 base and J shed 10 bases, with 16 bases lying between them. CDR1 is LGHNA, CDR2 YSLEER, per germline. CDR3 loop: CASSQGGRDSFYTF. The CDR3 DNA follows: TGCGCCAGCAGCCAAGGGGGGAGGGACTCCTTCTACACCTTC.

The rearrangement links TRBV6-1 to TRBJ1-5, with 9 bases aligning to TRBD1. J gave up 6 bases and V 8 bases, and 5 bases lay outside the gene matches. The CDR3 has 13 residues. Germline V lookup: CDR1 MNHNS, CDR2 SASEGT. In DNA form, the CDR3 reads TGTGCCAGCCGTACAGGGGGCGGTCAGCCCCAGCATTTT. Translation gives CASRTGGGQPQHF.

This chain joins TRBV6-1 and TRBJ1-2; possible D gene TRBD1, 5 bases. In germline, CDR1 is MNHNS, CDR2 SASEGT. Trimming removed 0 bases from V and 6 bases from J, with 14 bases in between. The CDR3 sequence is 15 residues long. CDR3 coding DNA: TGTGCCAGCAGTGAAGCGGGGCCAGGGTCGGATGGCTACACCTTC. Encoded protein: CASSEAGPGSDGYTF.

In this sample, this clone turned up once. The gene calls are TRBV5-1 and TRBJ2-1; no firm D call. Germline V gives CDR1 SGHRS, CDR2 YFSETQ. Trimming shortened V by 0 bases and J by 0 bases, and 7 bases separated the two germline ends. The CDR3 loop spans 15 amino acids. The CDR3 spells CASSLDSGSYNEQFF. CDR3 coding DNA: TGCGCCAGCAGCTTGGATTCGGGCTCCTACAATGAGCAGTTCTTC.

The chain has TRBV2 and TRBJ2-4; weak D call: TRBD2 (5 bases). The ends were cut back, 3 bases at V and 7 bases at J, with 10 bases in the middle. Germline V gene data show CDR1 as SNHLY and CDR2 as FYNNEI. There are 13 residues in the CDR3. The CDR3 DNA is TGTGCCAGCAGTGAGGGGAGCAGGAACATTCAGTACTTC. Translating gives CASSEGSRNIQYF.

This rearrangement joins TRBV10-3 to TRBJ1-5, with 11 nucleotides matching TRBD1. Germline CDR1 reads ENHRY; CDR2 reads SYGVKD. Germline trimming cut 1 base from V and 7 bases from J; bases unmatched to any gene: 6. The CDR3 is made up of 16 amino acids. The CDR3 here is CAISEWDRGLGQPQHF. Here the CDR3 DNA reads TGTGCCATCAGTGAGTGGGACAGGGGGTTGGGGCAGCCCCAGCATTTT.

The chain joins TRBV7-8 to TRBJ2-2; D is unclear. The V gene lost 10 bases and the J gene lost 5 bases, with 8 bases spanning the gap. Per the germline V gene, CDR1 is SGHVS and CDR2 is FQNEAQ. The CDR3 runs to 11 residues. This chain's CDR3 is CATKKTGELFF. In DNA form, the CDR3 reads TGTGCCACCAAAAAAACCGGGGAGCTGTTTTTT.

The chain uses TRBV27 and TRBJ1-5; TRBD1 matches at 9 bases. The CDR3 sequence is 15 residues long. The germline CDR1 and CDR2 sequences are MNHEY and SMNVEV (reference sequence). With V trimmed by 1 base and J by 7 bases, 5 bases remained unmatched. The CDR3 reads CASSLFGQGIQPQHF. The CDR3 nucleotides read TGTGCCAGCAGTTTATTTGGACAGGGGATCCAGCCCCAGCATTTT.

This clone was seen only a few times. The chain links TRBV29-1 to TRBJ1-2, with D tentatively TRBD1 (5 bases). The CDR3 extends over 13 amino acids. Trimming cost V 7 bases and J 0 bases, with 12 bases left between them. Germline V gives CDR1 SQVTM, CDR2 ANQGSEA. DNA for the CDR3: TGCAGCGCCGCCAGGGATCCTAACTATGGCTACACCTTC. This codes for CSAARDPNYGYTF.

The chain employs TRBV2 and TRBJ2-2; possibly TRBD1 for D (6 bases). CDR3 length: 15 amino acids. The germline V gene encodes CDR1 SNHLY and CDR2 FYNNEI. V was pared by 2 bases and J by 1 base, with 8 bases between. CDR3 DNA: TGTGCCAGCAGTGAACACAGGGTGAACACCGGGGAGCTGTTTTTT. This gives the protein CASSEHRVNTGELFF.

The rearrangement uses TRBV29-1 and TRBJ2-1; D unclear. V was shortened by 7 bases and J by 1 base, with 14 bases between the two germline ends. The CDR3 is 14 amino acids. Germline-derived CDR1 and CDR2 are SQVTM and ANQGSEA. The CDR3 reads CSAGTQVSYNEQFF. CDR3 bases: TGCAGCGCTGGCACGCAAGTTTCCTACAATGAGCAGTTCTTC.

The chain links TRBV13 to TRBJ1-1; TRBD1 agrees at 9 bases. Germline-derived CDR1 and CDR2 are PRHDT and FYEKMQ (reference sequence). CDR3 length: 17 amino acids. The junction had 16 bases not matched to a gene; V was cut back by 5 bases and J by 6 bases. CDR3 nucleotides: TGTGCCAGCAGCGAGGTGGGGGGACAGGGAGGGTATGCTGAAGCTTTCTTT. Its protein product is CASSEVGGQGGYAEAFF.

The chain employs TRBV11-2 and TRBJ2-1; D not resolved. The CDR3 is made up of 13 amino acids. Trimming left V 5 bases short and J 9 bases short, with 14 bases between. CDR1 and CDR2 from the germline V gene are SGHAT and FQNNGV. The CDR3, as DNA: TGTGCCAGCAGCCCCCAGTCCGTTGGTGAGCAGTTCTTC. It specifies CASSPQSVGEQFF.

The CDR3 reads CASSQDWGGNTEAFF. In DNA, the CDR3 is TGCGCCAGCAGCCAAGATTGGGGGGGTAACACTGAAGCTTTCTTT. V and J are TRBV4-3 and TRBJ1-1, with TRBD1 as a possible D gene (5 bases). The V and J ends lost 0 bases and 2 bases respectively, with 10 bases between them. This CDR3 is built from 15 residues. Germline V CDR1 and CDR2: LGHNA, YSLEER.

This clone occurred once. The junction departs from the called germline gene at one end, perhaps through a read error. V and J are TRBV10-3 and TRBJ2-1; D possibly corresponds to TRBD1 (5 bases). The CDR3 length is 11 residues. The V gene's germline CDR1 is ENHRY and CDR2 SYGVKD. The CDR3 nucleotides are TGTGCCATCAGTGAAGGTAGGGGCCCGATCTTC. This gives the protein CAISEGRGPIF.

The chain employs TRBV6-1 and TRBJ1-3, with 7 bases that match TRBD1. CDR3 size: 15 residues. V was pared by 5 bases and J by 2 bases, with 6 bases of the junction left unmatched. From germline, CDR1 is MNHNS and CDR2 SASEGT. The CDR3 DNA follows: TGTGCCAGCAGTCTACAGACAGGGACTGGAAACACCATATATTTT. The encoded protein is CASSLQTGTGNTIYF.

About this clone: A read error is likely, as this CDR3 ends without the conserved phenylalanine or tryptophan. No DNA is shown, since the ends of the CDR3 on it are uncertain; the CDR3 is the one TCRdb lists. CDR3 in amino acids: CASTMPATHL. V and J are TRBV7-9 and TRBJ1-2; the table's D call, TRBD1, has no DNA check behind it. The CDR3 is 10 amino acids long, termini counted. Germline V gene data show CDR1 as SEHNR and CDR2 as FQNEAQ (reference sequence).

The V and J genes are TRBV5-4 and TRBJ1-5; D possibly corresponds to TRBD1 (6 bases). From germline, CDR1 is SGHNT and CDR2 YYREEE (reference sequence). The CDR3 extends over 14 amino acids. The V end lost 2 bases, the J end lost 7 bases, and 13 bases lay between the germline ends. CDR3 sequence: CASSLMGAWQPQHF. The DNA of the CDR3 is TGTGCCAGCAGCTTAATGGGGGCATGGCAGCCCCAGCATTTT.